This T cell receptor (beta chain) was recorded in a study of shared clonotypes between healthy human individuals. Repertoires were generated with immunoSEQ multiplex PCR, while TCRdb's copy carries only in-frame clones and drops some. The sample holds approximately 1.9 million clones, about 93% seen once. CD45RO negativity and positive selection for CCR7 defined naive CD8 cells, a population that excluded terminally differentiated effector memory CD45RA+ cells. This CDR3 has 11 amino acids. From germline, CDR1 is MDHEN and CDR2 SYDVKM. Trimming pared 5 bases from V and 8 bases from J, leaving 9 bases between. This clone was detected once.

The clonotype was recovered from a man younger than 35 in good health. Some clones in this sample may be carry-over from other donors' samples. The chain is built from TRBV28 and TRBJ1-2; D not certain. Sequencing was carried out using naive CD8+ T cells from PBMCs. The DNA of the CDR3 is TGTGCCAGCAGTAACTGGGCCGGCTACACCTTC. Translating it yields CASSNWAGYTF.